Listed below are T cell receptor beta chains from one sample, sequenced in a study of T cell changes during pregnancy in multiple sclerosis. Here immunoSEQ multiplex PCR was the method, and the copy in TCRdb shows in-frame clones only, minus some. The sample contains about 31,000 clones, roughly 90% of which appear only once. Sample: CD8+ T cells from peripheral blood mononuclear cells, taken in the first trimester of pregnancy. The receptors were gathered from a female donor with multiple sclerosis, enrolled in a pregnancy study. CDR3s include the opening cysteine and the closing phenylalanine or tryptophan. D genes are given only for firm matches.

J gene,V gene,D gene,CDR3 protein,CDR3 DNA
TRBJ1-5,TRBV2,NA,CASSADSNSNQPQHF,TGTGCCAGCAGTGCTGACAGCAATAGCAATCAGCCCCAGCATTTT
TRBJ2-7,TRBV15,TRBD2,CATSKGPGTSGYEQYF,TGTGCCACCAGCAAGGGCCCCGGGACTAGCGGCTACGAGCAGTACTTC
TRBJ2-1,TRBV7-3,NA,CASSPGSGYSYNEQFF,TGTGCCAGCAGCCCCGGAAGCGGGTATTCCTACAATGAGCAGTTCTTC
TRBJ1-2,TRBV5-4,NA,CASSLDHIGYGYTF,TGTGCCAGCAGCTTGGATCACATTGGCTATGGCTACACCTTC
TRBJ1-5,TRBV27,NA,CASSLGRAQPQHF,TGTGCCAGCAGTTTAGGCAGGGCCCAGCCCCAGCATTTT
TRBJ2-7,TRBV28,TRBD1,CASSIITGGIYEQYF,TGTGCCAGCAGCATAATTACAGGGGGGATCTACGAGCAGTACTTC
TRBJ2-7,TRBV27,NA,CASSFLREVQQYF,TGTGCCAGCAGTTTTCTCAGGGAGGTCCAGCAGTACTTC
TRBJ1-1,TRBV7-6,TRBD1,CASSLATDRATEAFF,TGTGCCAGCAGCTTAGCGACGGACAGGGCCACTGAAGCTTTCTTT
TRBJ2-2,TRBV7-7,NA,CASSSDYGELFF,TGTGCCAGCAGCTCCGACTACGGGGAGCTGTTTTTT
TRBJ1-2,TRBV11-3,TRBD1,CASSPPGTGDGYTF,TGTGCCAGCAGCCCACCGGGGACAGGTGATGGCTACACCTTC
TRBJ1-2,TRBV10-1,NA,CASRAGDYGYTF,TGCGCCAGCAGGGCAGGGGACTATGGCTACACCTTC
TRBJ2-7,TRBV10-3,TRBD1,CAIRGDRTYEQYF,TGTGCCATCAGGGGGGACAGGACCTACGAGCAGTACTTC
TRBJ1-2,TRBV5-6,TRBD1,CASSLDPGGAFGYTF,TGTGCCAGCAGCTTGGACCCAGGGGGCGCGTTTGGCTACACCTTC